These 11 T cell receptor beta chains were sequenced from one sample in a study of T cells in Graves' hyperthyroidism and ophthalmopathy. The TCR beta CDR3 regions underwent amplification using RNA transcripts as the source. HTBI primers drove first-round RT-PCR of the TCR CDR3. TCRdb ran MiXCR on the multiplex PCR reads and lists one entry per CDR3 protein. The sample shows 490,000 or so distinct CDR3 sequences, approximately 23% of them seen only once. Sequencing was performed on blood. Receptor source: a woman aged 70-85 years with Graves' ophthalmopathy.

The chain is built from TRBV3-1 and TRBJ1-5, with D unresolved. Deletions cut 0 bases from V and 7 bases from J, with 10 bases between. Germline V CDR1 and CDR2: LGHDT, YNNKEL (reference sequence). This CDR3 spans 14 amino acids. The CDR3 reads CASSQDAREQPQHF. In DNA, the CDR3 is TGTGCCAGCAGCCAAGATGCAAGGGAACAGCCCCAGCATTTT.

This chain connects TRBV7-9 to TRBJ2-1, with 8 bases fitting TRBD2. From germline, CDR1 is SEHNR and CDR2 FQNEAQ (reference sequence). This CDR3 comprises 14 residues. The J segment lost 4 bases and the V segment lost 5 bases, leaving 4 bases of the junction unmatched. CDR3 amino acids: CASSRIAGYNEQFF. The CDR3 DNA follows: TGTGCCAGCAGCCGAATAGCGGGATACAATGAGCAGTTCTTC.

This clonotype has a handful of counts. This sequence joins TRBV5-1 and TRBJ2-3; 10 bases line up with TRBD2. This CDR3 has 15 amino acids. Germline CDR1 SGHRS, CDR2 YFSETQ. V dropped 4 bases and J dropped 5; count of bases not matched to a gene: 7. CDR3 nucleotide sequence: TGCGCCAGCAGCCCCGGGACTAGCGAAGTAGATACGCAGTATTTT. This gives the protein CASSPGTSEVDTQYF.

The V call is TRBV6-2 or TRBV6-3, the J call TRBJ1-5; D gene unclear. In germline, CDR1 is MNHEY, CDR2 SVGEGT. V was clipped by 6 bases and J by 7 bases, with 10 bases between them. CDR3 size: 12 residues. In nucleotides, the CDR3 is TGTGCCAGCAGCCTTCAACGGCAGCCCCAGCATTTT. The encoded protein is CASSLQRQPQHF.

Concerning this clonotype itself: The CDR3 end shows no conserved phenylalanine or tryptophan, and so a read error is likely. J is TRBJ2-5 and V is TRBV6-5; no firm D call. CDR1 and CDR2 from the germline V gene are MNHEY and SVGAGI. The CDR3 covers 14 residues. The V and J ends lost 2 bases and 5 bases respectively, with 12 bases between them. CDR3 residues: CASSYGNVEETQYL. CDR3 in DNA: TGTGCCAGCAGTTACGGGAACGTGGAGGAGACCCAGTACCTC.

This clonotype occurred many times. The chain carries TRBV28 and TRBJ2-3, with D perhaps matching TRBD2 (6 bases). Germline V lookup: CDR1 MDHEN, CDR2 SYDVKM. This CDR3 has 15 residues. Trimming removed 3 bases from V and 3 bases from J, with 13 bases in between. This CDR3 is CASSLPLARTDTQYF. The CDR3 DNA follows: TGTGCCAGCAGTTTGCCCCTAGCGAGAACAGATACGCAGTATTTT. The variable domain in full, with the rest retrieved from reference TRBV28 and TRBJ2-3, is DVKVTQSSRYLVKRTGEKVFLECVQDMDHENMFWYRQDPGLGLRLIYFSYDVKMKEKGDIPEGYSVSREKKERFSLILESASTNQTSMYLCASSLPLARTDTQYFGPGTRLTVL.

Details on this clonotype: One end of the junction fails to match germline, which may point to a read error. The genes are TRBV5-1 and TRBJ2-5, with D possibly being TRBD2 (5 bases). The CDR3 sequence is 15 residues long. CDR1 is SGHRS, CDR2 YFSETQ, per germline. CDR3 residues: CASSLERERQETQCF. In DNA form, the CDR3 reads TGCGCCAGCAGCTTGGAACGGGAACGACAAGAGACCCAGTGCTTC.

V gene TRBV11-2 combines with J gene TRBJ1-2, with D unclear. Germline V gene sequence: CDR1 SGHAT, CDR2 FQNNGV. The V end was cut by 1 base, the J end by 1 base, with 7 bases between. This CDR3 is 14 amino acids long. CDR3 amino acids: CASSLAGSNYGYTF. CDR3 DNA sequence: TGTGCCAGCAGCTTAGCTGGCAGTAACTATGGCTACACCTTC.

This clonotype was detected only a few times. This chain connects TRBV5-1 to TRBJ2-7; 8 positions match TRBD1. CDR3 length: 15 amino acids. Germline-derived CDR1 and CDR2 are SGHRS and YFSETQ. V was pared by 2 bases and J by 1 base, with 5 bases of the junction left unmatched. This CDR3 is CASSFGDRNSYEQYF. The CDR3 nucleotides are TGCGCCAGCAGCTTCGGGGACAGGAATTCCTACGAGCAGTACTTC.

This clonotype was counted ten times or more. The chain employs TRBV11-2 and TRBJ2-5, with D perhaps matching TRBD1 (5 bases). The CDR3 sequence is 18 residues long. CDR1 is SGHAT, CDR2 FQNNGV, per germline. V gave up 1 base and J gave up 5 bases, with 23 bases separating them. CDR3 DNA sequence: TGTGCCAGCAGCTTAGTCGGATCCGCAGGGCTTCCTCGGGAGACCCAGTACTTC. The encoded protein is CASSLVGSAGLPRETQYF.

At least ten counts were recorded for this clonotype. The chain combines TRBV27 with TRBJ2-7; D is unclear. The V and J ends lost 5 bases and 1 base respectively, with 9 bases between them. CDR1 is MNHEY and CDR2 is SMNVEV in the germline V gene (reference sequence). The CDR3 has 13 amino acids. CDR3 DNA sequence: TGTGCCAGCAGTACCTATGGTTCCTACGAGCAGTACTTC. This sequence encodes CASSTYGSYEQYF.